A single sample gave rise to the 25 T cell receptor beta chains below, sequenced in a study of T cells in Graves' hyperthyroidism and ophthalmopathy. Amplification yielded TCR beta CDR3 regions, with RNA transcripts as the source. The TCR CDR3 was amplified in a first-round RT-PCR using the HTBI primer set. TCRdb reprocessed the multiplex PCR reads with MiXCR, giving one entry per CDR3 protein. The sample lists hundreds of thousands of distinct CDR3 sequences, approximately 18% seen once, with 16% in the top ten. The sequenced material came from blood. The origin of the receptors is a woman in her fifties or sixties with Graves' hyperthyroidism that later progressed to Graves' ophthalmopathy.

This clonotype was detected ten times or more. A junction boundary mismatches the germline segment, possibly from a read error. The rearrangement uses TRBV5-1 and TRBJ1-1; no firm D call. This CDR3 region has 13 residues. CDR1 is SGHRS, CDR2 YFSETQ, per germline. CDR3 coding DNA: TGTGCCAGCAGCTTATCTGCGAACACTGAAGCTTTCTTT. Amino acid sequence: CASSLSANTEAFF.

This clonotype was counted at least ten times. The chain links TRBV3-1 to TRBJ1-1; D is unclear. Trimming took off 3 bases at V and 5 bases at J, with 16 bases between the two ends. The CDR3 covers 15 residues. Germline V lookup: CDR1 LGHDT, CDR2 YNNKEL (reference sequence). The CDR3 spells CASSHIPLGITEAFF. CDR3 nucleotides: TGTGCCAGCAGCCACATCCCCTTAGGAATTACTGAAGCTTTCTTT.

This clonotype was observed at least ten times. The CDR3 region is CASSFGTGSGTEAFF. CDR3 bases: TGTGCCAGCAGTTTTGGTACAGGGAGTGGCACTGAAGCTTTCTTT. V is TRBV12-3 or TRBV12-4 and J is TRBJ1-1; the D gene is possibly TRBD1 (6 bases). V gave up 3 bases and J gave up 4 bases, with 15 bases separating them. CDR3 length: 15 amino acids.

This rearrangement joins TRBV12-3 or TRBV12-4 to TRBJ2-7; D might be TRBD1 (6 bases). With 7 bases removed from V and 5 bases from J, the gap between germline ends came to 15 bases. This CDR3 is 13 amino acids long. The DNA for the CDR3 is TGTGCCAGCAACTACAGGGAGTCCGACGAGCAGTACTTC. Its protein is CASNYRESDEQYF.

The V call is TRBV7-8, the J call TRBJ1-2; 7 bases are a match to TRBD1. The CDR3 has 13 amino acids. J lost 4 bases, V lost 8 bases, and 7 bases had no gene match. The germline V gene has CDR1 SGHVS and CDR2 FQNEAQ. The CDR3 spells CASGDSGSYGYTF. As DNA, the CDR3 is TGTGCCAGCGGGGACAGCGGTTCCTATGGCTACACCTTC.

This clonotype showed up just a few times. One junction end does not reproduce the germline sequence, and a read error may be involved. The CDR3: CASSRGRTGELFF. DNA for the CDR3: TGTGCTAGCAGCCGGGGCCGCACCGGGGAGCTGTTTTTT. The rearrangement links TRBV7-7 to TRBJ2-2; D may correspond to TRBD1 or TRBD2 (5 bases each). Germline CDR1 reads SSHAT; CDR2 reads FNYEAQ (reference sequence). The CDR3 covers 13 residues.

J is TRBJ2-7 and V is TRBV7-2, with D possibly being TRBD2 (6 bases). The V gene's germline CDR1 is SGHTA and CDR2 FQGNSA. This CDR3 region has 16 residues. The V end lost 1 base, the J end lost 3 bases, and 16 bases lay between the germline ends. CDR3 sequence reads: CASSLVTASVGYEQYF. The CDR3 DNA reads TGTGCCAGCAGCTTAGTCACAGCTAGCGTAGGCTACGAGCAGTACTTC.

This clonotype was detected many times. This sequence joins TRBV7-6 and TRBJ2-3; TRBD2 might be the D (6 bases). Per the germline V gene, CDR1 is SGHVS and CDR2 is FNYEAQ. V was cut by 1 base and J by 0 bases, with 11 bases left in between. The CDR3 is 16 amino acids. CDR3 residues: CASSLGGGSSTDTQYF. The CDR3 DNA follows: TGTGCCAGCAGCTTAGGTGGGGGGTCCAGCACAGATACGCAGTATTTT.

This clonotype turned up a few times. The CDR3 coding sequence is TGCGCCAGCAGCCCGACTATCAACAATGAGCAGTTCTTC. Translated, it gives CASSPTINNEQFF. V usage is TRBV4-1 and J usage is TRBJ2-1, with D maybe TRBD2 (5 bases). Germline CDR1 MGHRA, CDR2 YSYEKL. V lost 4 bases, J lost 5 bases, and 9 bases lay in between. The CDR3 runs to 13 residues.

A few counts support this clonotype. A much larger clone differs by one base, so this may be a read error. The chain links TRBV12-3 or TRBV12-4 to TRBJ2-7; D is possibly TRBD1 (8 bases). The CDR3 consists of 13 residues. The CDR3 coding sequence is TGTGCCGGCAGTTCGAACAGGGGGGGCGAGCAGTACTTC. Translated, it gives CAGSSNRGGEQYF.

The chain has TRBV7-9 and TRBJ2-2, with D maybe TRBD1 (5 bases). V lost 5 bases and J lost 1, with 11 bases in between. Germline values: CDR1 SEHNR, CDR2 FQNEAQ (reference sequence). The CDR3 sequence is 15 residues long. CDR3 bases: TGTGCCAGCAGCCCCTGGGGCGGGAACACCGGGGAGCTGTTTTTT. Translated: CASSPWGGNTGELFF.

The chain is built from TRBV3-1 and TRBJ1-6, with D perhaps TRBD1 (5 bases). The V gene lost 2 bases and the J gene lost 4 bases, with 15 bases spanning the gap. Per the germline V gene, CDR1 is LGHDT and CDR2 is YNNKEL (reference sequence). This CDR3 is built from 17 residues. This chain's CDR3 is CASSQSGQGRYNSPLHF. CDR3 bases: TGTGCCAGCAGCCAATCTGGGCAGGGCCGATATAATTCACCCCTCCACTTT.

The J gene is TRBJ1-2, the V gene TRBV6-2 or TRBV6-3, with TRBD1 matching 7 bases. This CDR3 has 16 amino acids. J was trimmed by 7 bases and V by 6 bases; bases with no gene match: 17. Germline V gene sequence: CDR1 MNHEY, CDR2 SVGEGT. CDR3 DNA: TGTGCCAGCAGCAAACAGGGACAGAGTAGTTTGAGTGGCTACACCTTC. Its protein is CASSKQGQSSLSGYTF.

The chain links TRBV28 to TRBJ2-5, with 10 bases aligning to TRBD2. V was pared by 1 base and J by 2 bases, with 4 bases of the junction left unmatched. Germline CDR1 reads MDHEN; CDR2 reads SYDVKM. The CDR3 has 16 amino acids. The CDR3: CASSLYSGGKQETQYF. CDR3 in DNA: TGTGCCAGCAGTTTATATAGCGGGGGGAAACAAGAGACCCAGTACTTC.

This clonotype has a count of ten or more. This chain joins TRBV27 and TRBJ2-7; no clear D gene. The CDR3 length is 12 residues. Germline loops: CDR1 MNHEY, CDR2 SMNVEV (reference sequence). V gave up 5 bases and J gave up 3 bases, with 8 bases separating them. The CDR3 region is CASSRGLYEQYF. The CDR3 coding sequence is TGTGCCAGCAGTCGAGGCCTCTACGAGCAGTACTTC.

About this clonotype itself: One end of the junction varies from germline; a read error may be responsible. This chain uses TRBV5-1 with TRBJ2-5, with a possible D match to TRBD1 (6 bases). This CDR3 is built from 15 residues. In germline, CDR1 is SGHRS, CDR2 YFSETQ. The CDR3 DNA reads TGCGCCAGCAGCCCCCCGGGACAAACCCAAGAGTCCCAGTACTTC. Translated, it gives CASSPPGQTQESQYF.

A few counts support this clonotype. The CDR3 sequence: CAISPRTSGEADTQYF. Written as DNA, the CDR3 is TGTGCCATCAGTCCTCGGACTAGCGGGGAGGCAGATACGCAGTATTTT. The chain combines TRBV10-3 with TRBJ2-3, with 12 nucleotides matching TRBD2. The CDR3 has 16 residues. The J segment lost 4 bases and the V segment lost 5 bases, leaving 7 bases of the junction unmatched. Germline CDR1 reads ENHRY; CDR2 reads SYGVKD.

This rearrangement joins TRBV4-1 to TRBJ1-6, with TRBD1 identical over 8 bases. CDR3 length: 15 residues. Trimming at V came to 0 bases and at J to 9 bases, leaving 4 bases not matched to a gene. Germline CDR1 reads MGHRA; CDR2 reads YSYEKL. The CDR3 protein is CASSQEGQGASPLHF. The CDR3 region has the DNA TGCGCCAGCAGCCAAGAAGGCCAGGGGGCTTCACCCCTCCACTTT.

Written as DNA, the CDR3 is TGTGCCATCAGTGATCCGACGGGGGGCCAAGAGACCCAGTACTTC. Amino acids: CAISDPTGGQETQYF. The rearrangement uses TRBV10-3 and TRBJ2-5; 7 positions agree with TRBD2. J gave up 1 base and V 3 bases, and 5 bases lay outside the gene matches. CDR3 length: 15 residues. Germline CDR1 ENHRY, CDR2 SYGVKD.

The count of this clonotype is one. The gene calls are TRBV20-1 and TRBJ2-1; 14 bases agree with TRBD2. The ends lost 3 bases at V and 1 base at J; junction bases unmatched: 14. Germline V lookup: CDR1 DFQATT, CDR2 SNEGSKA (reference sequence). This CDR3 is 20 amino acids long. In DNA, the CDR3 is TGCAGTGCTAGGGCCAGAGGTGGGACTAGCGGGAGTTGGTCCTACAATGAGCAGTTCTTC. This translates into CSARARGGTSGSWSYNEQFF.

This clonotype appeared a few times. The chain carries TRBV7-2 and TRBJ1-2; 7 nucleotides agree with TRBD1. Germline assignment: CDR1 SGHTA and CDR2 FQGNSA. This CDR3 has 15 residues. The J segment lost 4 bases and the V segment lost 0 bases, leaving 5 bases of the junction unmatched. CDR3: CASSLAGGAGYGYTF. In DNA form, the CDR3 reads TGTGCCAGCAGCTTAGCAGGGGGCGCCGGCTATGGCTACACCTTC.

There are many counts of this clonotype. The chain joins TRBV7-2 to TRBJ2-7; 7 bases map to TRBD2. The CDR3 runs to 15 residues. Germline CDR1 reads SGHTA; CDR2 reads FQGNSA. V shed 1 base and J 3 bases; nucleotides not matched to a gene: 6. DNA of the CDR3: TGTGCCAGCAGCTTAGGGACTAGTACCGTCTACGAGCAGTACTTC. Protein product: CASSLGTSTVYEQYF.

This clonotype was detected ten times or more. V usage is TRBV2 and J usage is TRBJ1-5; no firm D call. The CDR3 runs 14 residues. V lost 6 bases to trimming and J lost 8 bases, with 17 bases between them. Germline V gene sequence: CDR1 SNHLY, CDR2 FYNNEI. The CDR3 region has the DNA TGTGCCAGCAGAGACGACGGGAAAATCAAGCCCCAGCATTTT. Encoded protein: CASRDDGKIKPQHF.

The chain uses TRBV11-2 and TRBJ2-1, with 7 bases aligning to TRBD2. V was clipped by 5 bases and J by 6 bases; unmatched bases: 22. The CDR3 spans 19 residues. Germline V lookup: CDR1 SGHAT, CDR2 FQNNGV. Here the CDR3 DNA reads TGTGCCAGCAGCCGAGCTTGGGTGCCCGGACTAGAAATTTCCAATGAGCAGTTCTTC. Translation: CASSRAWVPGLEISNEQFF.

This clonotype came up a few times. The J gene is TRBJ2-7, the V gene TRBV27, with 7 nucleotides matching TRBD2. Trimming at V came to 5 bases and at J to 0 bases, leaving 4 bases not matched to a gene. Germline CDR1 and CDR2: MNHEY and SMNVEV (reference sequence). There are 14 residues in the CDR3. The CDR3: CASSRTRSSYEQYF. The CDR3 DNA sequence: TGTGCCAGCAGTCGGACTAGAAGCTCCTACGAGCAGTACTTC.